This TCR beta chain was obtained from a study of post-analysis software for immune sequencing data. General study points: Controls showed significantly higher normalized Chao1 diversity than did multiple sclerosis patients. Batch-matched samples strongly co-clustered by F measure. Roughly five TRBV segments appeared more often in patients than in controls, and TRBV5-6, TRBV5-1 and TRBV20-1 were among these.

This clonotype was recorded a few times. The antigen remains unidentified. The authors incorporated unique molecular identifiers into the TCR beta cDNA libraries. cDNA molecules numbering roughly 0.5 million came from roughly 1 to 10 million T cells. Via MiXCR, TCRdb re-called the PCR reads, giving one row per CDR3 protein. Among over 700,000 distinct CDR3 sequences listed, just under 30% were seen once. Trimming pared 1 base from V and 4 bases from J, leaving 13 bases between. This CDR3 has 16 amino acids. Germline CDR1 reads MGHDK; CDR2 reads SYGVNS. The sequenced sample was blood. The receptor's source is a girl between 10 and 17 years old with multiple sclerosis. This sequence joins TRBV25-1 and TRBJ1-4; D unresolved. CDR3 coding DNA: TGTGCCAGCAGTGAATTTGGTGGACCTTTTAATGAAAAACTGTTTTTT. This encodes CASSEFGGPFNEKLFF.